The source of this T cell receptor (beta chain) is a study of T cells in tuberculosis. Study-wide context: T cells were selected with CD1B tetramers loaded with glucose monomycolate.

The germline V gene encodes CDR1 GTSNPN and CDR2 SVGIG (reference sequence). V dropped 6 bases and J dropped 4 bases, with 10 bases sitting between them. This CDR3 comprises 11 residues. TCRdb keeps only in-frame clones here, not all; method: immunoSEQ multiplex PCR. The sample lists 80,000 to 100,000 clones; just over 90% were seen once. Thawed, overnight-rested PBMC were stained with GMM-loaded CD1B tetramer, viability dye and anti-CD3, then sorted. C32 glucose monomycolate from Rhodococcus equi was loaded onto the CD1B tetramers. CD14-expressing monocytes were removed from PBMC before cryopreservation and sorting. Tetramer-negative cells, 75,000 to 100,000 per donor, were also sorted.

This clonotype was obtained from an adult woman with latent tuberculosis. V and J are TRBV30 and TRBJ2-7; D is ambiguous. Input material: CD1b-GMM tetramer-negative cells sorted from PBMCs. The CDR3 loop reads CACLTVYEQYV. In DNA, the CDR3 is TGTGCCTGCCTAACAGTTTACGAGCAGTACGTC.